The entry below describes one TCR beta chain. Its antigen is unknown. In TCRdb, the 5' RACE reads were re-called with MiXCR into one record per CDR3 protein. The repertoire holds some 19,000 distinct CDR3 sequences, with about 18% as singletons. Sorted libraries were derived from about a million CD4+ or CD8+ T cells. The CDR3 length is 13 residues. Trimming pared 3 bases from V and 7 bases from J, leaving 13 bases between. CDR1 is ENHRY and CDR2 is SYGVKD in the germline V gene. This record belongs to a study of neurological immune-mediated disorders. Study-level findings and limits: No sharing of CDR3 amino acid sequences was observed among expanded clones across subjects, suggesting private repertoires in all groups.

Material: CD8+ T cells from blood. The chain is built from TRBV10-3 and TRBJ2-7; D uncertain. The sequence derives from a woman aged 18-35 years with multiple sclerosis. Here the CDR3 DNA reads TGTGCCATCAGTGAAGACCTTATGTCAGAGCAGTACTTC. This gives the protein CAISEDLMSEQYF.